This passage covers 13 T cell receptor beta chains from one sample sequenced in a study of blood T cell repertoires in COVID-19. This table comes from immunoSEQ multiplex PCR, and its TCRdb copy is limited to in-frame clones, with some not included. In the table there are fewer than 20,000 clones, around nine tenths of which are singletons. The sequenced sample consisted of peripheral blood. Receptors were obtained from a man in his forties or fifties with active COVID-19.

The rearrangement joins TRBV7-9 to TRBJ1-6; TRBD1 might be the D (5 bases). Trimming took off 2 bases at V and 13 bases at J, with 15 bases between the two ends. Germline CDR1 and CDR2: SEHNR and FQNEAQ (reference sequence). The CDR3 runs to 14 residues. CDR3 amino acids: CASSLRGGTAPLHF. DNA for the CDR3: TGTGCCAGCAGCTTACGGGGTGGGACTGCGCCCCTCCACTTT.

Comment on this clone: Compared with germline, one end of the junction differs, possibly owing to a read error. The chain employs TRBV29-1 and TRBJ1-2, with a possible D match to TRBD1 (6 bases). The CDR3 covers 13 residues. Germline V gene data show CDR1 as SQVTM and CDR2 as ANQGSEA. CDR3 in DNA: TGCAGCGTGGAAGACAGGAAAGACTATGGCTACACCTTC. This gives the protein CSVEDRKDYGYTF.

The DNA of the CDR3 is TGTGCCAGCAGCTTGACAGCCCCGAACACTGAAGCTTTCTTT. It specifies CASSLTAPNTEAFF. The chain has TRBV7-9 and TRBJ1-1; D perhaps matches TRBD1 (5 bases). V was shortened by 3 bases and J by 1 base, with 9 bases between the two germline ends. The CDR3 covers 14 residues. Germline V lookup: CDR1 SEHNR, CDR2 FQNEAQ (reference sequence).

The V and J genes are TRBV27 and TRBJ2-7; TRBD2 is a possible D gene (6 bases). V dropped 2 bases and J dropped 5 bases, with 19 bases sitting between them. This CDR3 is built from 16 residues. Germline V gene lookup returns CDR1 MNHEY and CDR2 SMNVEV (reference sequence). CDR3 sequence: CASSLSQRAGKNEQYF. In nucleotides, the CDR3 is TGTGCCAGCAGTTTAAGTCAGCGGGCCGGGAAGAACGAGCAGTACTTC.

As DNA, the CDR3 is TGCAGTGCTAGAATCCTCTCTGAGCAGTTCTTC. Translation: CSARILSEQFF. The rearrangement links TRBV20-1 to TRBJ2-1; no clear D gene. CDR3 length equals 11 residues. Trimming stripped 2 bases from V and 9 bases from J, with 8 bases between. CDR1 and CDR2 (germline): DFQATT, SNEGSKA (reference sequence).

The chain joins TRBV12-3 or TRBV12-4 to TRBJ1-1; the match to TRBD1 covers 8 bases. Trimming removed 6 bases from V and 1 base from J; junction bases left unmatched: 1. The CDR3 extends over 13 amino acids. In nucleotides, the CDR3 is TGTGCCAGCAGCGGACAGGGGAACACTGAAGCTTTCTTT. This sequence encodes CASSGQGNTEAFF.

The chain has TRBV5-1 and TRBJ2-2; 8 bases fit TRBD1. CDR3 length: 18 amino acids. The V gene's germline CDR1 is SGHRS and CDR2 YFSETQ. With 2 bases clipped from V and 5 bases from J, the junction kept 14 bases outside the gene matches. The CDR3 reads CASSLWLTGVIRTGELFF. The CDR3, as DNA: TGCGCCAGCAGCTTATGGTTGACAGGGGTTATAAGGACCGGGGAGCTGTTTTTT.

This chain joins TRBV2 and TRBJ2-7; the match to TRBD2 covers 13 bases. Germline V gene lookup returns CDR1 SNHLY and CDR2 FYNNEI. V was clipped by 6 bases and J by 4 bases; unmatched bases: 15. The CDR3 consists of 18 residues. The CDR3 protein is CASSAGTTRTSGRYEQYF. In DNA form, the CDR3 reads TGTGCCAGCAGCGCCGGGACAACAAGGACTAGCGGGAGATACGAGCAGTACTTC.

This rearrangement joins TRBV30 to TRBJ1-6; 8 nucleotides match TRBD1. The germline CDR1 and CDR2 sequences are GTSNPN and SVGIG (reference sequence). V gave up 4 bases and J gave up 9 bases; unmatched junction bases: 11. This CDR3 has 15 residues. For the CDR3, the DNA is TGTGCCTGGACCATGACAGGGGTGAGGATTTCACCCCTCCACTTT. Translating it yields CAWTMTGVRISPLHF.

The chain has TRBV14 and TRBJ2-4; D is uncertain. Per germline, CDR1 SGHDN and CDR2 FVKESK. The CDR3 contains 13 residues. The germline V and J ends were trimmed by 3 bases and 2 bases, with 5 bases remaining between them. The CDR3 loop reads CASSHPSKNIQYF. CDR3 nucleotide sequence: TGTGCCAGCAGCCACCCTTCCAAAAACATTCAGTACTTC. Based on the CDR3 plus reference TRBV14 and TRBJ2-4, the full variable domain is EAGVTQFPSHSVIEKGQTVTLRCDPISGHDNLYWYRRVMGKEIKFLLHFVKESKQDESGMPNNRFLAERTGGTYSTLKVQPAELEDSGVYFCASSHPSKNIQYFGAGTRLSVL.

The J gene is TRBJ2-3, the V gene TRBV14; 11 bases match TRBD2. Trimming removed 2 bases from V and 6 bases from J; junction bases left unmatched: 4. This CDR3 has 15 residues. Looked up from germline, CDR1 is SGHDN and CDR2 is FVKESK. Here the CDR3 DNA reads TGTGCCAGCAGCCAATGGACTAGCGGGCGGGATACGCAGTATTTT. Its translation is CASSQWTSGRDTQYF.

The rearrangement uses TRBV16 and TRBJ2-4; the D is unclear. Germline V lookup: CDR1 KGHSY, CDR2 FQNENV. The CDR3 totals 16 residues. The V gene lost 1 base and the J gene lost 0 bases, with 10 bases spanning the gap. The CDR3 sequence is CASSQFQVIAKNIQYF. CDR3 sequence (DNA): TGTGCCAGCAGCCAATTCCAGGTTATAGCCAAAAACATTCAGTACTTC.

The chain combines TRBV12-3 or TRBV12-4 with TRBJ2-5, with D perhaps TRBD1 (6 bases). V was clipped by 5 bases and J by 5 bases, with 12 bases between them. The CDR3 extends over 13 amino acids. CDR3 nucleotides: TGTGCCAGCAGTCTGGGACAAGGGGAGACCCAGTACTTC. It codes for CASSLGQGETQYF.